The present entry profiles one T cell receptor beta chain with its context. Authors' analysis steps: Researchers report that nucleated cell counts were estimated from reference gene primer amplification. TCRdb keeps only in-frame clones here, not all; method: immunoSEQ multiplex PCR. The V and J calls and clone size come from that table; D and trimming were worked out from the DNA. This table holds around 54,000 clones, 89% found once. These data come from a study of blood T cell repertoires in COVID-19. Study-level background: Acute-phase and convalescent COVID-19 samples originated in the United States, Italy and Spain. From T cells, B-cell-depleted T cells, or PBMCs came the material, which was cDNA or gDNA.

Looked up from germline, CDR1 is SQVTM and CDR2 is ANQGSEA. This CDR3 is built from 12 residues. V gave up 3 bases and J gave up 2 bases, with 7 bases separating them. This rearrangement joins TRBV29-1 to TRBJ1-1, with TRBD1 as a possible D gene (5 bases). The specimen was peripheral blood. The receptor was derived from a human donor in a cohort sampled during active COVID-19. The CDR3 sequence is CSVDRANTEAFF. In nucleotides, the CDR3 is TGCAGCGTTGACAGGGCAAACACTGAAGCTTTCTTT. Drawing the rest from reference TRBV29-1 and TRBJ1-1, the complete variable domain is SAVISQKPSRDICQRGTSLTIQCQVDSQVTMMFWYRQQPGQSLTLIATANQGSEATYESGFVIDKFPISRPNLTFSTLTVSNMSPEDSSIYLCSVDRANTEAFFGQGTRLTVV.